This TCR beta chain stems from a study of blood T cell repertoires in COVID-19. In the authors' workflow: Amplification from reference gene primers served as the basis for estimated nucleated cell counts. TCRdb keeps only in-frame clones here, not all; method: immunoSEQ multiplex PCR. V and J calls and clone size come straight from that table; D and trimming were deduced from the DNA. This table holds 150,000 to 200,000 clones, roughly 85% found once. J was trimmed by 2 bases and V by 1 base; bases with no gene match: 1. The CDR3 has 16 residues. Germline V lookup: CDR1 SGHDN, CDR2 FVKESK. The Seattle site enrolled patients during active infection and followed them longitudinally. This clone came up once.

The sequence derives from a woman in her 50s with COVID-19, enrolled during active disease. Source material: peripheral blood. The chain joins TRBV14 to TRBJ2-3, with 12 bases that match TRBD2. The CDR3 is CASSQGLAGDTDTQYF. The CDR3 region has the DNA TGTGCCAGCAGCCAAGGACTAGCGGGGGACACAGATACGCAGTATTTT.